This is a list of T cell receptor beta chains from one sample in a study of Tregs in tolerant kidney transplant recipients. Method: immunoSEQ multiplex PCR; TCRdb's copy keeps in-frame clones and lacks some. The table records about 120,000 clones, about 91% of them present only once. The material sequenced was CD4+ T cells from blood. The receptor set was obtained from a human donor in good health. Both conserved end residues are part of each CDR3. A D gene is named only where the DNA matches it firmly. For some rows the clone size is stated as once, few or many, or as a class when expanded; others skip it.

D gene,clone size,V gene,J gene,CDR3 DNA,CDR3 protein
-,-,TRBV5-1,TRBJ2-6,TGCGCCAGCAGCGGACTACAGGGAACACGCCTTTCTGGGGCCAACGTCCTGACTTTC,CASSGLQGTRLSGANVLTF
TRBD1,-,TRBV2,TRBJ2-5,TGTGCCAGCAGTGGATACTTTACCGCGGACAGGGGTCAAGAGACCCAGTACTTC,CASSGYFTADRGQETQYF
-,-,TRBV11-2,TRBJ2-5,TGTGCCAGCAGCTGGTCAATGGGGGTCCGGGAGACCCAGTACTTC,CASSWSMGVRETQYF
-,-,TRBV2,TRBJ2-7,TGTGCCAGCAAGACCTCAGGGCTTACAGCTAGCGAGCAGTACTTC,CASKTSGLTASEQYF
TRBD1,-,TRBV5-1,TRBJ1-5,TGCGCCAGCAGCTCTGGGACAGCTTCTGATGGGAGCAATCAGCCCCAGCATTTT,CASSSGTASDGSNQPQHF
TRBD2,-,TRBV9,TRBJ2-2,TGTGCCAGCAGCGTCTTAGCGGGAGGGCCCACCGGGGAGCTGTTTTTT,CASSVLAGGPTGELFF
-,-,TRBV5-1,TRBJ2-1,TGCGCCAGCAGCTTGGCCCCGGATCGTTCCTACAATGAGCAGTTCTTC,CASSLAPDRSYNEQFF
TRBD1,-,TRBV19,TRBJ1-5,TGTGCCAGTAGTAGGGGGACAGGGAACACAAATCAGCCCCAGCATTTT,CASSRGTGNTNQPQHF
-,-,TRBV11-2,TRBJ2-1,TGTGCCAGCAGCTTAGCTGCGGTCTCCTACAATGAGCAGTTCTTC,CASSLAAVSYNEQFF
TRBD1,-,TRBV6-5,TRBJ2-1,TGTGCCAGCAGCTACGCCTGGGACAGGGGGCACAATGAGCAGTTCTTC,CASSYAWDRGHNEQFF
-,-,TRBV2,TRBJ1-1,TGTGCCAGCAGTGACAACATGAACACTGAAGCTTTCTTT,CASSDNMNTEAFF
-,once,TRBV27,TRBJ2-7,TGTGCCAGCAGTTTAAGTCTAGGATGGAACGAGCAGTACTTC,CASSLSLGWNEQYF
TRBD2,-,TRBV19,TRBJ2-3,TGTGCCAGTACCACTAGCGGACTCACAGATACGCAGTATTTT,CASTTSGLTDTQYF
-,-,TRBV6-4,TRBJ2-6,TGTGCCAGCAGTGACTCGTACACCCGCTCTGGGGCCAACGTCCTGACTTTC,CASSDSYTRSGANVLTF
TRBD1,-,TRBV5-1,TRBJ2-5,TGCGCCAGCAGCTTGCACGGGACAGGGACGACTGCAGAGACCCAGTACTTC,CASSLHGTGTTAETQYF
-,-,TRBV2,TRBJ2-7,TGTGCCAGCAGTGAATTGACAAGGAGCTCCTACGAGCAGTACTTC,CASSELTRSSYEQYF
-,-,TRBV6-1,TRBJ2-3,TGTGCCAGCAGGCAGGACTGGATTTCAGATACGCAGTATTTT,CASRQDWISDTQYF
-,-,TRBV6-1,TRBJ2-3,TGTGCCAGCAGTGGTTTCACAGATACGCAGTATTTT,CASSGFTDTQYF
-,-,TRBV2,TRBJ1-1,TGTGCCAGCAACGGGGCTCGGGTTCCCGACACTGAAGCTTTCTTT,CASNGARVPDTEAFF
TRBD1,once,TRBV5-1,TRBJ2-7,TGCGCCAGCAGCTTGGTCGGGACAGGGGACTCATCCTACGAGCAGTACTTC,CASSLVGTGDSSYEQYF
-,-,TRBV6-5,TRBJ1-1,TGTGCCAGCATCCCGACCGCAACGGGTGAAGCTTTCTTT,CASIPTATGEAFF
TRBD2,-,TRBV7-9,TRBJ2-5,TGTGCCAGCAGCCAAGACACGCGGGGGTACCAAGAGACCCAGTACTTC,CASSQDTRGYQETQYF
TRBD2,-,TRBV6-6,TRBJ2-3,TGTGCCAGCAATTCACTAGCGGGGGGGGCCCCATACAAGTATTTT,CASNSLAGGAPYKYF
-,-,TRBV5-8,TRBJ1-4,TGTGCCAGCAGCTTTGGGGGGGCCAGCTCAACTAATGAAAAACTGTTTTTT,CASSFGGASSTNEKLFF
-,-,TRBV15,TRBJ2-7,TGTGCCACCAGCAGAGAAGCCTCCTACGAGCAGTACTTC,CATSREASYEQYF
-,-,TRBV6-6,TRBJ2-7,TGTGCCAGCAGTGGGGCAGCTGCCCCCTACGAGCAGTACTTC,CASSGAAAPYEQYF
-,once,TRBV7-6,TRBJ2-1,TGTGCCAGCAGCTTAGTTTCGTCCTCCTACAATGAGCAGTTCTTC,CASSLVSSSYNEQFF
TRBD1,-,TRBV6-6,TRBJ1-6,TGTGCCAGCAGACCGGCGAGGGACAGTAATTCACCCCTCCACTTT,CASRPARDSNSPLHF
-,-,TRBV15,TRBJ1-5,TGTGCCACCAGCAGAGATCTGCAGGGGAATATCAGGCCCCAGCATTTT,CATSRDLQGNIRPQHF
-,-,TRBV5-1,TRBJ2-7,TGCGCCAGCAGGGAGTGGGACGAGCAGTACTTC,CASREWDEQYF
-,-,TRBV5-1,TRBJ2-3,TGCGCCAGCAGCCCCGATACCACAGATACGCAGTATTTT,CASSPDTTDTQYF
-,-,TRBV5-1,TRBJ2-3,TGCGCCAGCAGCTTGGGGAGCGGACACCGCACAGATACGCAGTATTTT,CASSLGSGHRTDTQYF
TRBD1,-,TRBV11-2,TRBJ1-3,TGTGCCAGCACCCGGACAGGCGGAAACACCATATATTTT,CASTRTGGNTIYF
TRBD2,-,TRBV6-5,TRBJ2-7,TGTGCCAGCAGTTCACGGTGGAGCGGGAGGGACTACGAGCAGTACTTC,CASSSRWSGRDYEQYF
TRBD1,-,TRBV5-1,TRBJ1-1,TGCGCCAGCAGCTTGGATACAGGGGGCACTGAAGCTTTCTTT,CASSLDTGGTEAFF
-,once,TRBV21-1,TRBJ1-5,TGTGCCACCGGGCCTTTGAAGGGAAGTAGGCAGGCAGGGACCGGGAATCAGCCCCAGCATTTT,CATGPLKGSRQAGTGNQPQHF
-,-,TRBV27,TRBJ1-1,TGTGCCACCAAGGCCACCGCCCGGCGGGACACTGAAGCTTTCTTT,CATKATARRDTEAFF
-,-,TRBV7-9,TRBJ2-7,TGTGCCAGCAGCTTAGTCGCGGGCCACGAGCAGTACTTC,CASSLVAGHEQYF
-,once,TRBV2,TRBJ1-2,TGTGCCAGCAGTGAAGCTTTACTACTATGGGATGGCTATGGCTACACCTTC,CASSEALLLWDGYGYTF
TRBD1,-,TRBV19,TRBJ2-5,TGTGCCAGTAGTATAGGGGGACAGGGACAAGAGACCCAGTACTTC,CASSIGGQGQETQYF
TRBD2,-,TRBV19,TRBJ2-5,TGTGCCAGTAGTATAGATCCGGGGGGGCCGTTTGAGACCCAGTACTTC,CASSIDPGGPFETQYF